The T cell receptor beta chain under discussion was sequenced for a study of T cell responses to AZD1222 COVID-19 vaccine. Produced via immunoSEQ multiplex PCR; TCRdb's table is partial and in-frame only. The sample includes about 190,000 clones, just over 90% of them seen just once. Concerning this clone: The antigen is undetermined.

CDR3 length: 12 amino acids. The germline gives CDR1 LNHDA, CDR2 SQIVND (reference sequence). V lost 9 bases and J 3 bases, leaving 11 bases between the germline ends. Notes on the study in general: Every sample of the repertoires postdated the peak T cell response.

This sequence originates from an adult in good health. The specimen was peripheral blood, collected on day 0 of AZD1222 vaccination. The V gene is TRBV19, the J gene TRBJ1-1; D is possibly TRBD1 (5 bases). The CDR3 sequence is CASSEGDTEAFF. The CDR3 DNA is TGTGCCAGCAGCGAAGGGGACACTGAAGCTTTCTTT.